The sequence of this TCR beta chain was determined in a study of response to subunit inactivated influenza vaccine. Study-level points and caveats: The authors proposed limited new T cell recruitment per seasonal influenza vaccination.

TCRdb reprocessed the RT-PCR reads with MiXCR, giving one entry per CDR3 protein. Found here are more than 400,000 distinct CDR3 sequences, approximately 7.2% of them singletons; the top ten hold around 12%. Of note for this clonotype: Its antigen is still unknown.

The sequence was collected from a man aged 45 to 70 who received an inactivated influenza vaccine. The sample consisted of PBMCs from blood, taken about 23 months after vaccination.

CDR3 in amino acids: CASSLASEGSQETQYF. The CDR3 DNA sequence: TGTGCCAGCAGCTTAGCAAGCGAGGGATCACAAGAGACCCAGTACTTC. The chain employs TRBV7-9 and TRBJ2-5, with D possibly matching TRBD2 (5 bases). Germline-derived CDR1 and CDR2 are SEHNR and FQNEAQ (reference sequence). The CDR3 loop spans 16 amino acids. V shed 0 bases and J shed 2 bases, with 13 bases lying between them.